The 20 T cell receptor beta chains below come from one sample, sequenced in a study of OX40 agonist ivuxolimab in advanced cancers. Sequencing was performed with immunoSEQ multiplex PCR; in TCRdb, only in-frame clones are kept and a portion is missing. In the table there are tens of thousands of clones, 75% to 85% of which are singletons. Material: CD4+ or CD8+ T cells sorted from blood, obtained in a trial of the OX40 agonist ivuxolimab. The receptors here all came from an adult with an advanced solid tumor such as melanoma, head and neck, liver or kidney cancer.

This clone was seen a few times. The V gene is TRBV7-9, the J gene TRBJ2-7; perhaps TRBD1 as D (6 bases). From germline, CDR1 is SEHNR and CDR2 FQNEAQ (reference sequence). The length of the CDR3 is 12 residues. The V and J ends lost 5 bases and 5 bases respectively, with 10 bases between them. The DNA of the CDR3 is TGTGCCAGCAGCAAACAGGGTAACGAGCAGTACTTC. Residues: CASSKQGNEQYF.

This clone has just a few counts. The rearrangement uses TRBV5-8 and TRBJ1-1, with D perhaps TRBD1 (6 bases). V was trimmed by 1 base and J by 1 base, leaving 8 bases between them. Germline V CDR1 and CDR2: SGHTS, YDEGEE. The CDR3 is made up of 14 amino acids. Here the CDR3 DNA reads TGTGCCAGCAGCTTGACAGGGTCGAACACTGAAGCTTTCTTT. It codes for CASSLTGSNTEAFF.

V is TRBV14 and J is TRBJ1-1, with 10 nucleotides matching TRBD1. V trimming: 4 bases; J trimming: 4 bases; junction bases outside the gene matches: 12. CDR1 is SGHDN and CDR2 is FVKESK in the germline V gene. This CDR3 region has 17 residues. CDR3 loop: CASSPGTGALKSTEAFF. The CDR3 DNA reads TGTGCCAGCAGCCCCGGGACAGGGGCCCTTAAGAGCACTGAAGCTTTCTTT. Looking up the rest from reference TRBV14 and TRBJ1-1 gives the full variable domain: EAGVTQFPSHSVIEKGQTVTLRCDPISGHDNLYWYRRVMGKEIKFLLHFVKESKQDESGMPNNRFLAERTGGTYSTLKVQPAELEDSGVYFCASSPGTGALKSTEAFFGQGTRLTVV.

The CDR3, as DNA: TGTGCCATCAGTGGGGACCGACTAGGGTACCAAGAGACCCAGTACTTC. This gives the protein CAISGDRLGYQETQYF. This chain connects TRBV10-3 to TRBJ2-5; possibly TRBD2 for D (6 bases). Trimming shortened V by 4 bases and J by 0 bases, and 15 bases separated the two germline ends. The CDR3 runs 16 residues. Germline CDR1 is ENHRY and CDR2 is SYGVKD.

J is TRBJ2-4 and V is TRBV19; D ambiguous. Germline CDR1 LNHDA, CDR2 SQIVND (reference sequence). The CDR3 loop spans 15 amino acids. Trimming removed 3 bases from V and 8 bases from J, with 17 bases in between. Here the CDR3 DNA reads TGTGCCAGTAGTATTGGCAGCCGCCTTGAGGACATTCAGTACTTC. Amino acid sequence: CASSIGSRLEDIQYF.

The chain joins TRBV30 to TRBJ2-3; 7 bases fit TRBD2. The V gene end was trimmed by 0 bases and the J gene end by 5 bases; junction bases not matched to a gene: 8. Germline CDR1 GTSNPN, CDR2 SVGIG (reference sequence). CDR3 length: 15 amino acids. The CDR3: CAWSVGSGDGDTQYF. CDR3 in DNA: TGTGCCTGGAGTGTAGGCAGCGGGGATGGAGATACGCAGTATTTT.

The chain is built from TRBV6-5 and TRBJ2-1; D may be TRBD1 (6 bases). The V end was cut by 6 bases, the J end by 6 bases, with 18 bases between. Germline CDR1 and CDR2: MNHEY and SVGAGI. The CDR3 covers 15 residues. This chain's CDR3 is CASSYIKDSSNEQFF. For the CDR3, the DNA is TGTGCCAGCAGCTACATTAAGGACAGCTCCAATGAGCAGTTCTTC.

The J gene is TRBJ2-5, the V gene TRBV5-3; D is perhaps TRBD2 (5 bases). TRBV5-3 is sorted into the ORF group, with uncertain function. The CDR3 contains 10 residues. Trimming left V 10 bases short and J 5 bases short, with 9 bases between. The CDR3 here is CAPSGETQYF. DNA for the CDR3: TGTGCCCCCTCGGGGGAGACCCAGTACTTC.

The chain joins TRBV10-1 to TRBJ2-3, with D possibly matching TRBD2 (6 bases). CDR3 size: 14 residues. Trimming took 2 bases from V and 4 from J, leaving 10 bases between them. Per germline, CDR1 WNHNN and CDR2 SYGVQD (reference sequence). CDR3 coding DNA: TGCGCCAGCAGTGAGGAAACTAGCCCAGATACGCAGTATTTT. It yields the protein CASSEETSPDTQYF.

The rearrangement links TRBV11-2 to TRBJ1-1; 7 nucleotides agree with TRBD1. Germline-derived CDR1 and CDR2 are SGHAT and FQNNGV. V lost 4 bases to trimming and J lost 1 base; unmatched junction nucleotides: 0. This CDR3 has 13 residues. CDR3 in amino acids: CASSYRGNTEAFF. The DNA of the CDR3 is TGTGCCAGCAGCTACAGGGGGAACACTGAAGCTTTCTTT.

The V gene is TRBV29-1, the J gene TRBJ2-3; 8 bases line up with TRBD2. From germline, CDR1 is SQVTM and CDR2 ANQGSEA. This CDR3 contains 15 residues. The V segment lost 7 bases and the J segment 2 bases; nucleotides outside the gene matches: 11. CDR3 coding DNA: TGCAGCGCTACACGGGGGGGACTTTACACAGATACGCAGTATTTT. It yields the protein CSATRGGLYTDTQYF.

The chain joins TRBV5-1 to TRBJ1-1; TRBD1 aligns across 8 bases. Looked up from germline, CDR1 is SGHRS and CDR2 is YFSETQ. The CDR3 runs to 15 residues. V dropped 3 bases and J dropped 1; count of bases not matched to a gene: 5. The CDR3 loop reads CASSSRTGGNTEAFF. For the CDR3, the DNA is TGCGCCAGCAGCTCGAGAACAGGGGGGAACACTGAAGCTTTCTTT.

CDR3 protein: CASSGRDRVWEQYF. DNA of the CDR3: TGTGCCAGCAGTGGGCGAGACAGGGTTTGGGAGCAGTACTTC. This rearrangement joins TRBV2 to TRBJ2-7; 7 positions match TRBD1. Germline CDR1 is SNHLY and CDR2 is FYNNEI. Losses at the gene ends were 4 bases for V and 7 bases for J; bases not matched to a gene: 10. The CDR3 consists of 14 residues.

This clone was counted a single time. The chain links TRBV28 to TRBJ1-2, with D maybe TRBD1 (6 bases). V shed 7 bases and J shed 3 bases, with 12 bases lying between them. The CDR3 length is 13 residues. Germline-derived CDR1 and CDR2 are MDHEN and SYDVKM. The CDR3 nucleotides read TGTGCCAGCACCGTGGGGGGCCACTATGGCTACACCTTC. This gives the protein CASTVGGHYGYTF.

The rearrangement links TRBV2 to TRBJ1-2; D is unclear. CDR1 and CDR2 (germline): SNHLY, FYNNEI. The ends were cut back, 4 bases at V and 3 bases at J, with 3 bases in the middle. This CDR3 comprises 11 residues. CDR3 in amino acids: CASSADYGYTF. The CDR3 nucleotides are TGTGCCAGCAGTGCCGACTATGGCTACACCTTC.

This clone came up a few times. This chain links TRBV9 with TRBJ2-5; D gene unclear. V gave up 0 bases and J gave up 3 bases, with 9 bases separating them. Germline CDR1 reads SGDLS; CDR2 reads YYNGEE. CDR3 size: 14 residues. CDR3 residues: CASSVGGGKETQYF. CDR3 bases: TGTGCCAGCAGCGTAGGAGGCGGTAAAGAGACCCAGTACTTC.

The CDR3 reads CASSEALSYEQYF. The CDR3 DNA reads TGCGCCAGCAGTGAGGCACTGTCCTACGAGCAGTACTTC. The genes are TRBV10-1 and TRBJ2-7; no clear D. From germline, CDR1 is WNHNN and CDR2 SYGVQD (reference sequence). Trimming pared 2 bases from V and 1 base from J, leaving 6 bases between. The CDR3 extends over 13 amino acids.

The J gene is TRBJ1-2, the V gene TRBV19; D is ambiguous. CDR1 and CDR2 (germline): LNHDA, SQIVND (reference sequence). The CDR3 spans 13 residues. The germline V and J ends were trimmed by 3 bases and 5 bases, with 10 bases remaining between them. The DNA for the CDR3 is TGTGCCAGTAGTATGTCGGACCGATATGGCTACACCTTC. The encoded protein is CASSMSDRYGYTF.

The rearrangement joins TRBV27 to TRBJ1-2; D remains unclear. Germline loops: CDR1 MNHEY, CDR2 SMNVEV (reference sequence). Deletions cut 2 bases from V and 3 bases from J, with 13 bases between. The CDR3 sequence is 15 residues long. CDR3 region: CASSLIGRNYYGYTF. The CDR3 region has the DNA TGTGCCAGCAGTTTAATAGGCAGAAACTACTATGGCTACACCTTC.

The rearrangement uses TRBV7-9 and TRBJ2-6; D gene ambiguous. Trimming cost V 1 base and J 0 bases, with 7 bases left between them. Germline values: CDR1 SEHNR, CDR2 FQNEAQ (reference sequence). This CDR3 contains 16 residues. This CDR3 is CASSLVPFSGANVLTF. The CDR3 bases are TGTGCCAGCAGCTTAGTTCCGTTCTCTGGGGCCAACGTCCTGACTTTC.